This TCR beta chain is drawn from a study of shared clonotypes between healthy human individuals (TCRdb year 2020). Broadly, across the study: The cohort comprised two women and a few men aged 18 to 49 years. Per donor, three plates each were used for CD4 naive and CD4 memory, two for CD8 naive, and one for CD8 memory. Blood TCR repertoires of roughly five healthy adults were deeply sequenced to estimate repertoire size and the extent of clonotype sharing between individuals. Different laboratories and diverse techniques were used to prepare libraries and sequence TCR repertoires, to increase sequencing depth and limit assay-specific biases. Per donor, leukapheresis produced somewhere between about 0.94 and 9.5 billion PBMCs.

Beyond this particular receptor, the publication reports: Naive subsets generally had larger estimated clonotype richness than memory subsets. Rarefaction of sorted-subset datasets indicated incomplete sequencing despite the large sequencing depth. Because the study included a small number of donors, the genetic and exposure-history diversity represented was limited. Compared with non-shared clonotypes, the clonotypes found in all four sorted-subset donors had higher generation probabilities. Pairwise subsampling indicated that sequencing depth was expected to affect the degree of clonotype sharing among donors. Only blood was sampled, and tissue TCR repertoires likely differ from those in blood. Sharing across several donors was observed for 5% to 6.5% of naive CD4, under 4% of naive CD8, about 2.5% of memory CD4, and roughly 0.43% of memory CD8 clonotypes.

Using the deep immunoSEQ assay, multiplex PCR amplified TCR CDR3 regions from genomic DNA. Extracted genomic DNA from each cell subset was distributed evenly across all wells of several immunoSEQ 96-well plates, and each plate was treated as a replicate. For sorted subsets, each replicate PCR was loaded with roughly 200 ng genomic DNA, equivalent to 30,000 or so T cell genomes. Purified libraries were quantified with a Qubit 3.0 fluorometer, sized on a Bioanalyzer 2100, and re-quantified with the KAPA Library Quantification kit. Every immunoSEQ 96-well plate was sequenced on a dedicated single-read 150-cycle Illumina NextSeq 550 flow cell. The authors' pipeline ran thus. Because only junctional sequences without quality scores were contained in the immunoSEQ output, filtering matching that applied to full-length reads could not be performed. Sequences were annotated with PyIR, a Python wrapper for IgBLAST v1.9, and V/J genes and CDR3 were assigned using IMGT germline references. Any read was removed if the V/J assignment was weak (E-value above 1e-6), the CDR3 was missing, or the read contained stop codons, out-of-frame junctions, or ambiguous translated residues. A V3J clonotype was defined by an identical inferred V gene, J gene, and CDR3 amino acid sequence. To compute the percentage overlap between repertoires, the number of shared unique clonotypes was divided by the size of the smaller repertoire. RTK rarefaction, the Chao1 estimator, and Recon v2.1 estimates of unobserved clonotypes were used to assess repertoire richness. For all TCRbeta clonotypes obtained by the gDNA method from a few donors, generation probabilities were computed with OLGA. In TCRdb, the immuneACCESS table is reduced to in-frame sequences with V and J assigned. These tables do not hold every clone; where another copy was compared, an unresolved V gene accounts for under half, and the others remain unexplained. The V and J calls and clone size come from that table; D and trimming were worked out from the DNA. The sample table holds more than 900,000 clones, of which around 78% were seen once. The ten largest clones take up roughly 0.55% of the sample.

About this clone: Its binding antigen is unknown. Per-nucleotide qualities are absent, and no much larger clonotype sits a single base away.

Donors were healthy HIV-negative adults with no recently reported acute infections or vaccinations. Only Caucasian adults living in Nashville, Tennessee, USA were represented among the donors. CD4+ T cells were enriched through magnetic negative selection, after which naive cells were positively selected on CD45RA and the remaining negative fraction served as the memory subset. After blood collection by leukapheresis, PBMCs were isolated using Ficoll-Histopaque density gradient centrifugation and then cryopreserved in the vapor phase of liquid nitrogen. Purity and quantity of every magnetically sorted T cell population were checked by analytical flow cytometry. Genomic DNA was isolated from every sorted fraction and measured by UV absorbance on a Nanodrop 2000c. The CDR3 goes from the cysteine to the phenylalanine over 12 residues. The DNA shown is the 36-base CDR3, in frame from base 1. In the germline V gene (reference sequence), CDR1 corresponds to MNHNY and CDR2 to SVGAGI. Trimming accounts for 11 bases at V and 1 base at J, while the number of junction bases matched to no gene is 3.

The sequence came from a man younger than 30 in good health. Some clones in this sample may be carry-over from other donors' samples. The chain links TRBV6-6 with TRBJ1-1, with 8 central nucleotides matching TRBD1. The sample comprised memory CD4+ T cells from PBMCs. According to the study, the label for this sample's cell subset or site signals: CD45RA-negative fraction. DNA sequence: TGTGCCGGTGGGACAGGGAACACTGAAGCTTTCTTT. This translates into CAGGTGNTEAFF.